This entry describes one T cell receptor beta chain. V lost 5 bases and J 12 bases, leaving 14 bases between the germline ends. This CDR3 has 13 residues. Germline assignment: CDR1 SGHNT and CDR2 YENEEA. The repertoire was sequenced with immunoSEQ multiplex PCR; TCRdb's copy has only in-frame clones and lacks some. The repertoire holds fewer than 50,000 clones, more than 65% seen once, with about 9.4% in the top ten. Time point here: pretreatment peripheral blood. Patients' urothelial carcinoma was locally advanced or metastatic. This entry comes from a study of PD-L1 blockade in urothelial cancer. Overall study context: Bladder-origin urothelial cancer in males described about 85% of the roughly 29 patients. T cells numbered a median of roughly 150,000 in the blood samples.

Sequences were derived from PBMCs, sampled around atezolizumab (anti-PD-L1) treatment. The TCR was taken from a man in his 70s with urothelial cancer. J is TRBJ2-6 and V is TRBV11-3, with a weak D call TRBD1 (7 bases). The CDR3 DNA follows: TGTGCCAGCAGCCCGCCAGGGGGGACCGTCCTGACTTTC. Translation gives CASSPPGGTVLTF.